One sample yielded the 9 T cell receptor beta chains listed below, sequenced in a study of vaccination effects on CD4 cells after COVID-19. For these receptors, no antigen is known. Antigen-specific CD4+ T cells expanded by the ViraFEST assay with viral peptide pools were then sequenced. Subsequent to roughly 9 days of culture, CD4+ T cells were isolated. Vaccine recipients lacked prior SARS-CoV-2 infection and had negative nucleocapsid antibodies. Profiled with immunoSEQ multiplex PCR; TCRdb holds only in-frame clones, not every one. Found here are 20,000 to 25,000 clones, about 68% of them singletons; the top ten hold approximately 19%. This sample comprised CD4+ T cells from PBMCs cultured with HCoV-NL63 spike peptides, obtained before COVID-19 vaccination. These receptors originate from a human donor who received a COVID-19 vaccine.

This clone turned up a few times. J is TRBJ2-7 and V is TRBV19; D possibly corresponds to TRBD1 (6 bases). Deletions cut 3 bases from V and 4 bases from J, with 13 bases between. Germline V gene lookup returns CDR1 LNHDA and CDR2 SQIVND (reference sequence). The CDR3 consists of 14 residues. The CDR3 DNA reads as TGTGCCAGTAGTATTGGGCAGGGGACGTACGAGCAGTACTTC. Its translation: CASSIGQGTYEQYF. The full variable domain, its missing parts supplied by reference TRBV19 and TRBJ2-7, is DGGITQSPKYLFRKEGQNVTLSCEQNLNHDAMYWYRQDPGQGLRLIYYSQIVNDFQKGDIAEGYSVSREKKESFPLTVTSAQKNPTAFYLCASSIGQGTYEQYFGPGTRLTVT.

The rearrangement joins TRBV15 to TRBJ2-1; tentative D call: TRBD2 (5 bases). V lost 2 bases to trimming and J lost 0 bases, with 11 bases between them. The CDR3 consists of 16 residues. Germline V gene lookup returns CDR1 LNHNV and CDR2 YYDKDF (reference sequence). As DNA, the CDR3 is TGTGCCACCAGCAGACCTCGAGGGAGCTCCTACAATGAGCAGTTCTTC. Translated: CATSRPRGSSYNEQFF.

In its sample, this clone is medium-sized. The chain uses TRBV5-1 and TRBJ1-3; 9 bases are a match to TRBD1. Germline values: CDR1 SGHRS, CDR2 YFSETQ. This CDR3 has 15 amino acids. Losses at the gene ends were 5 bases for V and 2 bases for J; bases not matched to a gene: 5. Here the CDR3 reads CASRRDRGAGNTIYF. Written as DNA, the CDR3 is TGCGCCAGCAGGCGAGACAGGGGGGCTGGAAACACCATATATTTT.

This chain uses TRBV6-4 with TRBJ1-5; D gene ambiguous. Germline V gene lookup returns CDR1 MRHNA and CDR2 SNTAGT. The CDR3 has 13 residues. Trimming took 2 bases from V and 7 from J, leaving 9 bases between them. The CDR3 region has the DNA TGTGCCAGCAGTGACCAGGACGGGCAGCCCCAGCATTTT. It translates to CASSDQDGQPQHF.

The J gene is TRBJ2-1, the V gene TRBV10-3; D uncertain. The germline CDR1 and CDR2 sequences are ENHRY and SYGVKD. The CDR3 is 15 amino acids. V was trimmed by 0 bases and J by 10 bases, leaving 16 bases between them. CDR3: CAISESLGDRVEQFF. The CDR3 nucleotides read TGTGCCATCAGTGAGTCCCTAGGAGACCGTGTCGAGCAGTTCTTC.

The rearrangement links TRBV7-2 to TRBJ2-3; D is perhaps TRBD1 (6 bases). Per the germline V gene, CDR1 is SGHTA and CDR2 is FQGNSA. This CDR3 region has 15 residues. V was cut by 11 bases and J by 4 bases, with 22 bases left in between. Here the CDR3 reads CASRSFGTSADTQYF. Written as DNA, the CDR3 is TGTGCCTCGAGGTCCTTCGGGACATCGGCAGATACGCAGTATTTT.

The chain is built from TRBV7-8 and TRBJ2-7; maybe TRBD2 (6 bases). Trimming took off 4 bases at V and 0 bases at J, with 13 bases between the two ends. CDR1 and CDR2 (germline): SGHVS, FQNEAQ. The CDR3 covers 15 residues. The CDR3 coding sequence is TGTGCCAGCAGCTCCCTAGCGTTGAGCTCCTACGAGCAGTACTTC. Amino acid sequence: CASSSLALSSYEQYF.

This sequence joins TRBV3-1 (or the pseudogene TRBV3-2) and TRBJ1-5, with 8 bases lining up with TRBD1. The CDR3 is made up of 17 amino acids. Trimming took 1 base from V and 4 from J; bases not matched to a gene: 9. The germline gives CDR1 LGHDT, CDR2 YNNKEL (reference sequence). CDR3 nucleotides: TGTGCCAGCAGCCAAGGTTCGGCAGGGGGCTTGAATCAGCCCCAGCATTTT. Translation: CASSQGSAGGLNQPQHF.

The chain employs TRBV2 and TRBJ1-2, with TRBD1 identical over 7 bases. Per germline, CDR1 SNHLY and CDR2 FYNNEI. With V trimmed by 5 bases and J by 7 bases, 7 bases remained unmatched. CDR3 length: 13 residues. Here the CDR3 DNA reads TGTGCCAGCAGTCGACAGGGCGACGGTGGCTACACCTTC. Translating it yields CASSRQGDGGYTF. Full variable domain (missing parts from reference TRBV2 and TRBJ1-2): EPEVTQTPSHQVTQMGQEVILRCVPISNHLYFYWYRQILGQKVEFLVSFYNNEISEKSEIFDDQFSVERPDGSNFTLKIRSTKLEDSAMYFCASSRQGDGGYTFGSGTRLTVV.